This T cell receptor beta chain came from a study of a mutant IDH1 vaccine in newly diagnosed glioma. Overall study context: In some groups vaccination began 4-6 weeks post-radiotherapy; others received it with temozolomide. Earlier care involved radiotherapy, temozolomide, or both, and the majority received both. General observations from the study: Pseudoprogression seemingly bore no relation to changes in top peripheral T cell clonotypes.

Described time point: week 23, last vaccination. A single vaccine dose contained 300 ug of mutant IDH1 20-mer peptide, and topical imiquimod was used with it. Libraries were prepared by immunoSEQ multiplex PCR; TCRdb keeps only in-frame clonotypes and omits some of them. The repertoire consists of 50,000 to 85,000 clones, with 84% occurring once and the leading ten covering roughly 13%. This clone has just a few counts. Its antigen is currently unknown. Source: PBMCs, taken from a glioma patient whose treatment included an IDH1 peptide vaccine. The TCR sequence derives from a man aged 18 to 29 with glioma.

Written as DNA, the CDR3 is TGTGCCAGCAGCGTAAACGGTGGGTGGAATGAGCAGTTCTTC. Protein product: CASSVNGGWNEQFF. The gene calls are TRBV9 and TRBJ2-1; D unclear. Looked up from germline, CDR1 is SGDLS and CDR2 is YYNGEE. The length of the CDR3 is 14 residues. V lost 1 base, J lost 7 bases, and 12 bases lay in between.